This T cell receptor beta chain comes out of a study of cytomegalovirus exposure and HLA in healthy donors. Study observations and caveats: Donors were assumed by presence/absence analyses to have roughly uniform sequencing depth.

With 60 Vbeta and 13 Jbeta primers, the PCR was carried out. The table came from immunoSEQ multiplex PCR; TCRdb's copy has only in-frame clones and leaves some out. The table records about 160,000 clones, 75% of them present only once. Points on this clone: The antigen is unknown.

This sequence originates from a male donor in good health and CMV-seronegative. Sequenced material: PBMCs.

The CDR3: CASKMTDSSYEQYF. For the CDR3, the DNA is TGTGCCAGCAAGATGACAGACAGCTCCTACGAGCAGTACTTC. The rearrangement uses TRBV2 and TRBJ2-7; weak D call: TRBD1 (5 bases). V lost 7 bases and J 0 bases, leaving 13 bases between the germline ends. The germline CDR1 and CDR2 sequences are SNHLY and FYNNEI. This CDR3 spans 14 amino acids.